Sequencing of this TCR beta chain was carried out in a study of cytomegalovirus exposure and HLA in healthy donors. Whole-study results and caveats: V- and J-gene trimming of TCR beta was linked (in a later analysis) to a missense DCLRE1C variant. In an earlier analysis, most TCR beta V segments were productive about 87% or about 30% of the time. Reportedly, a later analysis found an Asian-associated ancestry cluster had fewer N-insertions than the roughly 700-donor mean. According to the study, approximately 150 TCR beta chains were cytomegalovirus-associated.

The germline V gene encodes CDR1 SEHNR and CDR2 FQNEAQ (reference sequence). Trimming shortened V by 3 bases and J by 9 bases, and 11 bases separated the two germline ends. This CDR3 is 12 amino acids long. The PCR contained 60 Vbeta and 13 Jbeta primers. Clones were sequenced by immunoSEQ multiplex PCR, and TCRdb holds only the in-frame ones, with some missing. The sample consists of around 300,000 clones, just over 70% of them appearing once. Details on this clone: The target antigen is unknown.

The chain has TRBV7-9 and TRBJ1-2; D is uncertain. The TCR sequence derives from a female donor in good health and CMV-seronegative. Sequencing was performed on PBMCs. In nucleotides, the CDR3 is TGTGCCAGCAGCTTTTCCGACGACAGCTACACCTTC. The encoded protein is CASSFSDDSYTF.